This T cell receptor beta chain was sequenced for a study of Ad26.COV2.S vaccination and SARS-CoV-2 variants. Across the whole study: Ad26.COV2.S shots went into the muscle once or twice, 56 days apart. Study-level findings and limits: Post-vaccination spike-specific CD8+ and CD4+ T cell responses reportedly had substantial breadth. From the TCR breadth and depth analyses, total T cell responses may have been underestimated.

V was pared by 4 bases and J by 9 bases, with 7 bases of the junction left unmatched. CDR1 LGHDT and CDR2 YNNKEL come from the germline V gene (reference sequence). The CDR3 contains 13 residues. The method was immunoSEQ multiplex PCR; TCRdb's version includes in-frame clones alone and lacks a portion of them. The data contain a few hundred thousand clones, about 92% of them singletons. Sample treatment: 19 received Ad26.COV2.S at low or high dose, single or two shots; a few received placebo; per-sample allocation not given. Collection of the samples took place on day 63 after the first injection of vaccine or placebo. The shot given was an Ad26 vector that makes Wuhan-strain SARS-CoV-2 spike. For this clone: No antigen is known for it.

The V and J genes are TRBV3-1 (or the pseudogene TRBV3-2) and TRBJ1-2; 8 bases agree with TRBD1. The TCR originated in a person aged 18-60 years who received the Ad26.COV2.S COVID-19 vaccine or a placebo. The sequences come from peripheral blood, collected in a trial of Ad26.COV2.S vaccine versus placebo. CDR3 nucleotides: TGTGCCAGCAGCCCTTCCAGGGGGCTTAGCTACACCTTC. Translated, it gives CASSPSRGLSYTF.